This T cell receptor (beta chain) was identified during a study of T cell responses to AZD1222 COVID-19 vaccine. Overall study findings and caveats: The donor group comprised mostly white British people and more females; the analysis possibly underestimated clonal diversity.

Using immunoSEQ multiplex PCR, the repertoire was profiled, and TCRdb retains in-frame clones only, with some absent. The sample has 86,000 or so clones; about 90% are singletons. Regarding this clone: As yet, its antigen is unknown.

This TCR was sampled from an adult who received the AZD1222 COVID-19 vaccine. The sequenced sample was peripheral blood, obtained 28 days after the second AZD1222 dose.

CDR3 bases: TGTGCCAGTAGTACCGGGGGTGAAGGGTCCCAAGAGACCCAGTACTTC. Its translation is CASSTGGEGSQETQYF. The chain is built from TRBV19 and TRBJ2-5; D possibly corresponds to TRBD2 (6 bases). The CDR3 sequence is 16 residues long. Trimming cost V 4 bases and J 1 base, with 16 bases left between them. The germline V gene encodes CDR1 LNHDA and CDR2 SQIVND (reference sequence).